Listed here are 25 T cell receptor beta chains from one sample, sequenced in a study of regulatory T cells in long-lasting Graves disease. Time point specified: newly diagnosed GD, antithyroid drugs for less than 3 months. From RNA extracted from PBMCs, the TCR library was made. Through Arm-PCR of CDR3 regions and iRepertoire HTBI primers, TCR beta libraries were built. TCRdb reprocessed the multiplex PCR reads via MiXCR and lists one record per CDR3 protein. The sample includes about 530,000 distinct CDR3 sequences, about 15% of them seen just once. These data were also reused for a study on T cells in Graves' hyperthyroidism and ophthalmopathy.

The material sequenced was peripheral blood mononuclear cells (PBMCs), taken at new diagnosis, from a patient treated with antithyroid drugs. These TCRs come from a woman aged 35 to 59 with Graves disease.

On this clonotype: A much larger clone lies one base from this, so it may be a read error. CDR3 in DNA: TGTGCCAGCAGAGACGGACAGGGATACAATGAGCAGTTCTTC. Translated, it gives CASRDGQGYNEQFF. This chain connects TRBV6-1 to TRBJ2-1; 8 nucleotides match TRBD1. Trimming at V came to 6 bases and at J to 4 bases, leaving 5 bases not matched to a gene. CDR1 is MNHNS, CDR2 SASEGT, per germline. This CDR3 is 14 amino acids long.

This clonotype was observed many times. The gene calls are TRBV11-2 and TRBJ1-2; no clear D gene. The CDR3 totals 13 residues. V was cut by 8 bases and J by 3 bases, with 13 bases left in between. Germline values: CDR1 SGHAT, CDR2 FQNNGV. The CDR3 nucleotides are TGTGCCAGCCGGGCAACTCGGGACTATGGCTACACCTTC. Translating it yields CASRATRDYGYTF.

This clonotype was recorded a few times. The germline gene is not matched at one end of the junction; a read error may be the cause. The V and J genes are TRBV20-1 and TRBJ1-1; 8 bases fit TRBD1. This CDR3 comprises 13 residues. Germline lookup yields CDR1 DFQATT and CDR2 SNEGSKA (reference sequence). CDR3 DNA sequence: TGCAGTGTTAGACAGGGGTCGAACACTGAAGCTTTCTTT. Protein sequence: CSVRQGSNTEAFF.

There are many counts of this clonotype. This chain links TRBV14 with TRBJ1-5; possibly TRBD1 for D (5 bases). CDR3 size: 14 residues. The V and J ends lost 1 base and 1 base respectively, with 5 bases between them. CDR1 is SGHDN, CDR2 FVKESK, per germline. CDR3 region: CASSQGDSNQPQHF. The CDR3 region has the DNA TGTGCCAGCAGCCAAGGGGACAGCAATCAGCCCCAGCATTTT.

This clonotype came up many times. The chain is built from TRBV2 and TRBJ2-5; no clear D. The CDR3 runs to 16 residues. The germline V gene encodes CDR1 SNHLY and CDR2 FYNNEI. Between the trimmed V and J ends, which lost 4 bases and 1 base, there was a span of 16 bases. CDR3 in DNA: TGTGCCAGCAGTGGATATATAGGCGGAATCCAAGAGACCCAGTACTTC. Translation: CASSGYIGGIQETQYF. The full variable domain, rest sourced from reference TRBV2 and TRBJ2-5, is EPEVTQTPSHQVTQMGQEVILRCVPISNHLYFYWYRQILGQKVEFLVSFYNNEISEKSEIFDDQFSVERPDGSNFTLKIRSTKLEDSAMYFCASSGYIGGIQETQYFGPGTRLLVL.

This clonotype was seen many times. The rearrangement links TRBV28 to TRBJ2-3; weak D call: TRBD1 (6 bases). V gave up 4 bases and J gave up 2 bases, with 10 bases separating them. In germline, CDR1 is MDHEN, CDR2 SYDVKM. The CDR3 consists of 14 residues. The CDR3 region is CASSSDRTTDTQYF. DNA of the CDR3: TGTGCCAGCAGTTCGGACAGAACCACAGATACGCAGTATTTT.

Ten or more counts support this clonotype. V gene TRBV28 combines with J gene TRBJ1-4; D gene unclear. The CDR3 totals 11 residues. V dropped 8 bases and J dropped 4 bases, with 5 bases sitting between them. Germline V gene sequence: CDR1 MDHEN, CDR2 SYDVKM. The CDR3 loop is CASGYNEKLFF. Written as DNA, the CDR3 is TGTGCCAGCGGATATAATGAAAAACTGTTTTTT.

This clonotype was seen only a few times. CDR3 nucleotide sequence: TGCAGCGTGGCCACAACAGGGGAAAAACTGTTTTTT. Protein: CSVATTGEKLFF. The gene calls are TRBV29-1 and TRBJ1-4, with D possibly TRBD1 on 6 matching bases. V dropped 6 bases and J dropped 8 bases, with 13 bases sitting between them. This CDR3 region has 12 residues. From germline, CDR1 is SQVTM and CDR2 ANQGSEA. Supplemented by reference TRBV29-1 and TRBJ1-4, the full variable domain reads SAVISQKPSRDICQRGTSLTIQCQVDSQVTMMFWYRQQPGQSLTLIATANQGSEATYESGFVIDKFPISRPNLTFSTLTVSNMSPEDSSIYLCSVATTGEKLFFGSGTQLSVL.

A few counts support this clonotype. A read error is possible here, since a much larger clone lies one base away. The J gene is TRBJ2-3, the V gene TRBV5-1; TRBD2 is a possible D gene (7 bases). Germline V gene data show CDR1 as SGHRS and CDR2 as YFSETQ. CDR3 length equals 16 residues. V was pared by 0 bases and J by 2 bases, with 13 bases between. This CDR3 reads CASSLGGGTLTDTQYF. CDR3 sequence (DNA): TGCGCCAGCAGCTTGGGCGGGGGCACCCTCACAGATACGCAGTATTTT. The complete variable domain, with remaining parts taken from reference TRBV5-1 and TRBJ2-3, reads KAGVTQTPRYLIKTRGQQVTLSCSPISGHRSVSWYQQTPGQGLQFLFEYFSETQRNKGNFPGRFSGRQFSNSRSEMNVSTLELGDSALYLCASSLGGGTLTDTQYFGPGTRLTVL.

This clonotype was seen at least ten times. This sequence joins TRBV15 and TRBJ1-5; weak D call: TRBD1 (5 bases). The V end lost 1 base, the J end lost 4 bases, and 20 bases lay between the germline ends. CDR1 and CDR2 (germline): LNHNV, YYDKDF (reference sequence). The CDR3 loop spans 18 amino acids. Written as DNA, the CDR3 is TGTGCCACCAGCAGAGTCCCACCGGGACCTTCGTTTAATCAGCCCCAGCATTTT. It codes for CATSRVPPGPSFNQPQHF. The full variable domain, in which reference TRBV15 and TRBJ1-5 provide the parts outside the CDR3, is DAMVIQNPRYQVTQFGKPVTLSCSQTLNHNVMYWYQQKSSQAPKLLFHYYDKDFNNEADTPDNFQSRRPNTSFCFLDIRSPGLGDTAMYLCATSRVPPGPSFNQPQHFGDGTRLSIL.

The V and J genes are TRBV27 and TRBJ2-1; 9 nucleotides line up with TRBD2. The CDR3 length is 17 residues. In germline, CDR1 is MNHEY, CDR2 SMNVEV (reference sequence). V dropped 4 bases and J dropped 4; count of bases not matched to a gene: 11. The CDR3: CASSSRPLAGIYNEQFF. CDR3 coding DNA: TGTGCCAGCAGTTCCCGGCCCCTAGCGGGGATTTACAATGAGCAGTTCTTC.

This clonotype was counted at least ten times. The chain joins TRBV28 to TRBJ2-7; TRBD2 might be the D (5 bases). Germline loops: CDR1 MDHEN, CDR2 SYDVKM. There are 14 residues in the CDR3. V was pared by 8 bases and J by 2 bases, with 16 bases between. The CDR3: CASLNDGETYEQYF. In DNA, the CDR3 is TGTGCCAGCCTAAACGACGGGGAAACCTACGAGCAGTACTTC.

As for this clonotype: This likely comes from a read error, as the CDR3 has no conserved phenylalanine or tryptophan at its end. The chain carries TRBV18 and TRBJ1-1, with D unclear. This CDR3 is built from 13 residues. V lost 6 bases and J lost 1, with 9 bases in between. Germline CDR1 KGHSH, CDR2 LQKENI. The CDR3 DNA sequence: TGTGCCAGCTCTCCGACCACGAACACTGAAGCTTTCCTT. This codes for CASSPTTNTEAFL.

This clonotype was seen at least ten times. One end of the junction fails to match germline, which may point to a read error. The rearrangement uses TRBV12-3 or TRBV12-4 and TRBJ2-5; D is ambiguous. The CDR3 is made up of 13 amino acids. This chain's CDR3 is CASRLAGAETQYF. The DNA for the CDR3 is TGTGCCAGCAGATTAGCCGGAGCAGAGACCCAGTACTTC.

The chain employs TRBV14 and TRBJ1-1; D is unclear. The CDR3 spans 12 residues. Germline assignment: CDR1 SGHDN and CDR2 FVKESK. Deletions cut 5 bases from V and 4 bases from J, with 8 bases between. The chain's CDR3 is CASSGVVTEAFF. CDR3 coding DNA: TGTGCCAGCAGCGGGGTCGTCACTGAAGCTTTCTTT. The full variable domain, its missing parts supplied by reference TRBV14 and TRBJ1-1, is EAGVTQFPSHSVIEKGQTVTLRCDPISGHDNLYWYRRVMGKEIKFLLHFVKESKQDESGMPNNRFLAERTGGTYSTLKVQPAELEDSGVYFCASSGVVTEAFFGQGTRLTVV.

A few counts support this clonotype. This chain uses TRBV12-3 or TRBV12-4 with TRBJ2-5, with a possible D match to TRBD2 (5 bases). CDR3 length: 13 amino acids. Trimming cost V 7 bases and J 5 bases, with 14 bases left between them. Here the CDR3 DNA reads TGTGCCAGCACCCTGGGTAGCGTTGAGACCCAGTACTTC. It codes for CASTLGSVETQYF.

Ten or more counts support this clonotype. The chain carries TRBV18 and TRBJ1-1, with D perhaps matching TRBD1 (5 bases). The CDR3 has 17 residues. V was pared by 0 bases and J by 3 bases, with 17 bases between. Germline values: CDR1 KGHSH, CDR2 LQKENI. The CDR3 sequence is CASSPPGRTLSYTEAFF. The CDR3 coding sequence is TGTGCCAGCTCACCACCGGGGCGAACCCTTAGCTACACTGAAGCTTTCTTT.

This clonotype was counted at least ten times. V is TRBV3-1 and J is TRBJ2-1; no clear D gene. V was pared by 0 bases and J by 10 bases, with 13 bases between. The CDR3 runs 14 residues. CDR1 LGHDT and CDR2 YNNKEL come from the germline V gene (reference sequence). CDR3 sequence (DNA): TGTGCCAGCAGCCAAGATCAGTTAAGATTGGAGCAGTTCTTC. It specifies CASSQDQLRLEQFF.

The sample holds many counts of this clonotype. The chain joins TRBV12-3 or TRBV12-4 to TRBJ1-5, with D possibly matching TRBD1 (5 bases). The CDR3 runs 14 residues. V lost 6 bases and J 7 bases, leaving 16 bases between the germline ends. DNA of the CDR3: TGTGCCAGCAGCCAATTCCAGGGAGAACAGCCCCAGCATTTT. It is translated as CASSQFQGEQPQHF.

In its sample, this clonotype was seen many times. This rearrangement joins TRBV7-2 to TRBJ2-5; 7 bases fit TRBD2. The CDR3 has 14 residues. J was trimmed by 5 bases and V by 1 base; bases with no gene match: 4. From germline, CDR1 is SGHTA and CDR2 FQGNSA. In DNA, the CDR3 is TGTGCCAGCAGCTTAGAAGCGGGGCTCGAGACCCAGTACTTC. Encoded protein: CASSLEAGLETQYF.

The gene calls are TRBV7-9 and TRBJ2-2, with D possibly matching TRBD1 (5 bases). The germline gives CDR1 SEHNR, CDR2 FQNEAQ (reference sequence). This CDR3 region has 14 residues. V lost 5 bases and J 3 bases, leaving 10 bases between the germline ends. In DNA form, the CDR3 reads TGTGCCAGCAGCCCGGACACTTACACCGGGGAGCTGTTTTTT. It specifies CASSPDTYTGELFF.

The table lists this clonotype with a few counts. V usage is TRBV2 and J usage is TRBJ1-5; D gene unclear. The V end was cut by 3 bases, the J end by 2 bases, with 11 bases between. Germline CDR1 reads SNHLY; CDR2 reads FYNNEI. CDR3 size: 15 residues. The CDR3 region has the DNA TGTGCCAGCAGTGACCGGGAGGATGGCAATCAGCCCCAGCATTTT. Translating gives CASSDREDGNQPQHF.

Only a few counts were recorded for this clonotype. J is TRBJ2-7 and V is TRBV7-9, with D possibly TRBD1 on 6 matching bases. The germline gives CDR1 SEHNR, CDR2 FQNEAQ (reference sequence). The CDR3 is 13 residues long. The ends were cut back, 7 bases at V and 6 bases at J, with 16 bases in the middle. CDR3 protein: CASIGQGHSEQYF. The DNA of the CDR3 is TGTGCCAGCATCGGGCAGGGACATTCCGAGCAGTACTTC.

In its sample, this clonotype was seen many times. The V gene is TRBV6-1, the J gene TRBJ1-2; 9 bases fit TRBD1. This CDR3 region has 14 residues. The V segment lost 2 bases and the J segment 7 bases; nucleotides outside the gene matches: 5. CDR1 MNHNS and CDR2 SASEGT come from the germline V gene. The CDR3 loop is CASSETGQGSGYTF. In DNA, the CDR3 is TGTGCCAGCAGTGAAACCGGACAGGGGTCTGGCTACACCTTC.

The sample holds a few counts of this clonotype. This sequence joins TRBV4-1 and TRBJ1-1; D is unclear. Between the trimmed V and J ends, which lost 3 bases and 6 bases, there was a span of 20 bases. The length of the CDR3 is 16 residues. The germline V gene encodes CDR1 MGHRA and CDR2 YSYEKL. The CDR3 reads CASSQTFTAGKPEAFF. Written as DNA, the CDR3 is TGCGCCAGCAGCCAGACCTTCACGGCAGGTAAACCTGAAGCTTTCTTT.